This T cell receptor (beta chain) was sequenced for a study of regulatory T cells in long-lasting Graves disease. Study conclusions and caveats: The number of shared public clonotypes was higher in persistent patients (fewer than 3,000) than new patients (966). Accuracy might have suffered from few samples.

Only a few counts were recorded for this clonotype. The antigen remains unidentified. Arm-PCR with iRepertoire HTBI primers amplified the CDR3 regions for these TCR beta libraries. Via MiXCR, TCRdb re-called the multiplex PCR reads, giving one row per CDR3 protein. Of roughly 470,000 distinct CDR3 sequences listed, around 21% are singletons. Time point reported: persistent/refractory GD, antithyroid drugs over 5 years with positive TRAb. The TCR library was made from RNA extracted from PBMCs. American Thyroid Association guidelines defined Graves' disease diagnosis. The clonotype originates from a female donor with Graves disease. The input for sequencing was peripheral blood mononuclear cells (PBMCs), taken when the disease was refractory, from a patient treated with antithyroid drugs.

This chain's CDR3 is CASSLEGTYYGYTF. In nucleotides, the CDR3 is TGCGCCAGCAGCTTGGAGGGGACGTACTATGGCTACACCTTC. The rearrangement links TRBV5-1 to TRBJ1-2; D possibly corresponds to TRBD1 (5 bases). Per germline, CDR1 SGHRS and CDR2 YFSETQ. This CDR3 comprises 14 residues. V was trimmed by 0 bases and J by 3 bases, leaving 9 bases between them.